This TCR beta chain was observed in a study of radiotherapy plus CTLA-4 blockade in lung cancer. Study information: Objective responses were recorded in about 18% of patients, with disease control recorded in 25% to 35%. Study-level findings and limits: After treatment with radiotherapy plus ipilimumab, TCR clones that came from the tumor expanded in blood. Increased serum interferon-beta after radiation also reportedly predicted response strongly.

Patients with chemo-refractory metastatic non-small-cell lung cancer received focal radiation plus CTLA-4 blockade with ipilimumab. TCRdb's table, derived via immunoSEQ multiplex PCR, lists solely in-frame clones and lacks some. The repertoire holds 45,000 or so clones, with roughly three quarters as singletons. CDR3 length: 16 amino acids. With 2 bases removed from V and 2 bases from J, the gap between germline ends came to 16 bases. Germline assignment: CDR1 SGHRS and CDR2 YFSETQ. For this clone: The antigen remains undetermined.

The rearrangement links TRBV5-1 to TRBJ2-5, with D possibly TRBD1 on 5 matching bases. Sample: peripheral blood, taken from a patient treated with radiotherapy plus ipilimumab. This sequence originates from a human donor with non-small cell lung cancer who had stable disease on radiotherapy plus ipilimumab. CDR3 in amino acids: CASSLLSGPTQETQYF. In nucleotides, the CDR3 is TGCGCCAGCAGCTTACTCTCAGGGCCCACGCAAGAGACCCAGTACTTC.